These 22 T cell receptor beta chains came from one sample sequenced in a study of T and B cells in COVID-19 patients. BIOMED2 TRB-A/B primer pools were used in multiplex TRB PCR. TCRdb passed the multiplex PCR reads through MiXCR, listing each CDR3 protein once. The sample yields some 6,300 distinct CDR3 sequences, roughly 32% seen once. Blood genomic DNA input for TRB amplification was 250-500 ng. Source material: blood. The receptor set was obtained from a human donor with active COVID-19.

About this clonotype itself: At one end, the junction sequence differs from germline, possibly due to a read error. CDR3 amino acids: CAITETTNYGYTF. In nucleotides, the CDR3 is TGTGCCATCACTGAGACGACTAACTATGGCTACACCTTC. The chain has TRBV10-3 and TRBJ1-2; D uncertain. CDR3 length equals 13 residues. Germline V gene data show CDR1 as ENHRY and CDR2 as SYGVKD.

This clonotype is medium-sized (0.01 to 0.1%) within its sample. V usage is TRBV29-1 and J usage is TRBJ2-7, with a weak D call TRBD1 (6 bases). The V and J ends lost 5 bases and 4 bases respectively, with 18 bases between them. Germline V gene lookup returns CDR1 SQVTM and CDR2 ANQGSEA. The CDR3 runs 14 residues. CDR3 sequence (DNA): TGCAGCGTTCAGGGCGAAGGGGGTGTTTACGAGCAGTACTTC. Translation: CSVQGEGGVYEQYF.

This clonotype appeared a few times. This rearrangement joins TRBV7-6 to TRBJ2-7; possibly TRBD1 for D (5 bases). CDR1 is SGHVS, CDR2 FNYEAQ, per germline. V shed 5 bases and J shed 3 bases, with 11 bases lying between them. The CDR3 runs 13 residues. The CDR3 sequence: CASSPSQGYEQYF. The CDR3 DNA reads as TGTGCCAGCAGCCCCTCCCAGGGCTACGAGCAGTACTTC.

The chain joins TRBV5-5 to TRBJ2-1, with a tentative D call TRBD1 (6 bases). Trimming cost V 0 bases and J 2 bases, with 6 bases left between them. The CDR3 sequence is 14 residues long. CDR1 is SGHKS and CDR2 is YYEKEE in the germline V gene (reference sequence). CDR3 nucleotides: TGTGCCAGCAGCTTGGACAGGGCCTACAATGAGCAGTTCTTC. Its translation is CASSLDRAYNEQFF.

V is TRBV27 and J is TRBJ2-1, with a possible D match to TRBD1 (5 bases). Germline V CDR1 and CDR2: MNHEY, SMNVEV (reference sequence). This CDR3 is built from 14 residues. V gave up 2 bases and J gave up 6 bases, with 11 bases separating them. CDR3 DNA sequence: TGTGCCAGCAGTTTAGGGCTAGGGGCCAATGAGCAGTTCTTC. Its protein is CASSLGLGANEQFF.

The V call is TRBV6-5, the J call TRBJ1-1, with D unresolved. Trimming took off 5 bases at V and 1 base at J, with 11 bases between the two ends. CDR1 is MNHEY and CDR2 is SVGAGI in the germline V gene. The CDR3 consists of 14 residues. CDR3 residues: CASSDGRPNTEAFF. The CDR3 nucleotides are TGTGCCAGCAGTGACGGACGCCCGAACACTGAAGCTTTCTTT.

The gene calls are TRBV19 and TRBJ2-7, with TRBD1 matching 7 bases. The CDR3 has 16 amino acids. Germline CDR1 and CDR2: LNHDA and SQIVND (reference sequence). V shed 1 base, J shed 5 bases, and the junction held 11 bases outside the gene matches. The CDR3 DNA sequence: TGTGCCAGTAGTATAGGCCTTACAGGGGATACGCACGAGCAGTACTTC. Encoded protein: CASSIGLTGDTHEQYF.

The rearrangement uses TRBV20-1 and TRBJ2-5, with 12 bases that match TRBD2. The length of the CDR3 is 18 residues. The V segment lost 3 bases and the J segment 0 bases; nucleotides outside the gene matches: 11. Germline CDR1 and CDR2: DFQATT and SNEGSKA (reference sequence). CDR3: CSASALAGGPMDQETQYF. DNA for the CDR3: TGCAGTGCTAGCGCGCTAGCGGGAGGGCCGATGGACCAAGAGACCCAGTACTTC.

The V call is TRBV6-5, the J call TRBJ2-1; no reliable D call. Germline V gene lookup returns CDR1 MNHEY and CDR2 SVGAGI. The CDR3 sequence is 16 residues long. The V end was cut by 4 bases, the J end by 0 bases, with 13 bases between. CDR3 DNA sequence: TGTGCCAGCAGTTCCAAGCAGGCATCCTCCTACAATGAGCAGTTCTTC. Protein: CASSSKQASSYNEQFF.

This clonotype is medium-sized within its sample. The chain recombines TRBV30 with TRBJ2-3; 12 nucleotides match TRBD2. J lost 2 bases, V lost 5 bases, and 5 bases had no gene match. Per germline, CDR1 GTSNPN and CDR2 SVGIG (reference sequence). The CDR3 has 15 residues. The CDR3 is CAWGRTSGNTDTQYF. The CDR3 nucleotides read TGTGCCTGGGGTAGGACTAGCGGGAACACAGATACGCAGTATTTT.

This clonotype has just a few counts. This rearrangement joins TRBV28 to TRBJ1-4, with 8 positions matching TRBD1. V trimming: 6 bases; J trimming: 8 bases; junction bases outside the gene matches: 8. This CDR3 is built from 14 residues. The germline V gene encodes CDR1 MDHEN and CDR2 SYDVKM. The CDR3 nucleotides read TGTGCCAGCAGCCCGGGACAGGTCGAGGAAAAACTGTTTTTT. It specifies CASSPGQVEEKLFF.

This clonotype was seen more than once but under ten times. The CDR3 region has the DNA TGTGCCAGCAGCGGAGGCCTCCTCACCTATGGCTACACCTTC. Translating it yields CASSGGLLTYGYTF. The genes are TRBV12-3 or TRBV12-4 and TRBJ1-2; D gene uncertain. V gave up 6 bases and J gave up 4 bases, with 15 bases separating them. This CDR3 comprises 14 residues.

Sample share makes this clonotype medium-sized. CDR3 coding DNA: TGTGCCAGCAGCACCGAGGGGAGGGGACAGTGGAACTATGGCTACACCTTC. This sequence encodes CASSTEGRGQWNYGYTF. V and J are TRBV5-5 and TRBJ1-2, with 7 bases fitting TRBD1. Germline CDR1 SGHKS, CDR2 YYEKEE (reference sequence). Germline trimming cut 4 bases from V and 2 bases from J; bases unmatched to any gene: 14. The length of the CDR3 is 17 residues.

The rearrangement links TRBV19 to TRBJ1-1; D is uncertain. V was shortened by 5 bases and J by 4 bases, with 11 bases between the two germline ends. The germline gives CDR1 LNHDA, CDR2 SQIVND (reference sequence). The CDR3 contains 13 residues. This CDR3 reads CASSAVWGTEAFF. The DNA of the CDR3 is TGTGCCAGTAGTGCCGTCTGGGGCACTGAAGCTTTCTTT.

This clonotype occurred a few times. The J gene is TRBJ2-7, the V gene TRBV10-3; a weak D match, TRBD2 (5 bases). CDR1 and CDR2 (germline): ENHRY, SYGVKD. This CDR3 comprises 12 residues. The V gene lost 10 bases and the J gene lost 2 bases, with 12 bases spanning the gap. The CDR3 coding sequence is TGTGCCACCTCGGCCGGGACCTACGAGCAGTACTTC. Its translation: CATSAGTYEQYF.

This chain joins TRBV6-2 or TRBV6-3 and TRBJ1-5; D unclear. Trimming took 3 bases from V and 3 from J, leaving 9 bases between them. The CDR3 is 14 residues long. Looked up from germline, CDR1 is MNHEY and CDR2 is SVGEGT. The CDR3 DNA is TGTGCCAGCAGTTATAGGAGGGACAATCAGCCCCAGCATTTT. Translating gives CASSYRRDNQPQHF.

This clonotype showed up just a few times. The chain carries TRBV5-4 and TRBJ2-2; 9 bases map to TRBD1. This CDR3 contains 16 residues. With V trimmed by 7 bases and J by 4 bases, 11 bases remained unmatched. Germline lookup yields CDR1 SGHNT and CDR2 YYREEE (reference sequence). This CDR3 is CASRYTGQGTTGELFF. In DNA, the CDR3 is TGTGCCAGCCGATATACTGGACAGGGGACCACCGGGGAGCTGTTTTTT.

This clonotype occurred a few times. V gene TRBV6-6 combines with J gene TRBJ2-5; TRBD2 aligns across 7 bases. The CDR3 extends over 15 amino acids. The germline gives CDR1 MNHNY, CDR2 SVGAGI (reference sequence). The trim removed 6 bases at V and 5 bases at J, leaving 12 bases unmatched. The CDR3 DNA follows: TGTGCCAGCAGCCCTCTAGCGGAGGGAGGCGAGACCCAGTACTTC. Translation gives CASSPLAEGGETQYF.

This clonotype showed up just a few times. The chain couples TRBV13 to TRBJ2-1, with 12 bases lining up with TRBD2. Germline CDR1 PRHDT, CDR2 FYEKMQ (reference sequence). V lost 2 bases and J lost 6; bases outside the gene matches: 5. This CDR3 comprises 16 residues. CDR3 region: CASSLSGLAGFNEQFF. CDR3 coding DNA: TGTGCCAGCAGCTTATCGGGACTAGCGGGCTTCAATGAGCAGTTCTTC.

In its sample, this clonotype is medium-sized. The rearrangement joins TRBV13 to TRBJ2-2, with unresolved D. Germline loops: CDR1 PRHDT, CDR2 FYEKMQ (reference sequence). V gave up 4 bases and J gave up 0 bases, with 9 bases separating them. The CDR3 loop spans 15 amino acids. The chain's CDR3 is CASSSRASNTGELFF. CDR3 coding DNA: TGTGCCAGCAGCTCTCGAGCGTCGAACACCGGGGAGCTGTTTTTT. The variable domain in full, completed from reference TRBV13 and TRBJ2-2, reads AAGVIQSPRHLIKEKRETATLKCYPIPRHDTVYWYQQGPGQDPQFLISFYEKMQSDKGSIPDRFSAQQFSDYHSELNMSSLELGDSALYFCASSSRASNTGELFFGEGSRLTVL.

This clonotype has a handful of counts. This rearrangement joins TRBV18 to TRBJ2-1; D is tentatively TRBD1 or TRBD2 (5 bases each). The CDR3 is made up of 16 amino acids. Per the germline V gene, CDR1 is KGHSH and CDR2 is LQKENI. V lost 2 bases and J lost 9, with 20 bases in between. The CDR3 DNA reads TGTGCCAGCTCACCATCGGCAGGGACCTCCAAGGGTGAGCAGTTCTTC. Amino acid sequence: CASSPSAGTSKGEQFF.

This clonotype qualifies as medium-sized. CDR3 protein: CATSGTHYYNEQFF. The CDR3, as DNA: TGTGCCACCAGTGGGACACACTACTACAATGAGCAGTTCTTC. The chain combines TRBV15 with TRBJ2-1; D perhaps matches TRBD1 (6 bases). The CDR3 runs 14 residues. V was pared by 6 bases and J by 3 bases, with 12 bases between. The germline CDR1 and CDR2 sequences are LNHNV and YYDKDF (reference sequence).